The rows below give T cell receptor beta chains drawn from one sample of a study of blood T cell repertoires in COVID-19. The assay was immunoSEQ multiplex PCR, and TCRdb's table has in-frame clones only and misses some. The sample shows 150,000 or so clones, just under 85% of them seen only once. Sequencing used PBMCs or T cells enriched from blood (not recorded which). The receptor set was obtained from a man aged 50 to 60 who had recovered from COVID-19. Each CDR3 is given with its conserved first and last residue. D genes are given only for firm matches. Part of the rows lack a size; the others show once, few, many or a class for expanded clones.

v_gene: TRBV10-2; abundance: NA; d_gene: TRBD2; j_gene: TRBJ2-3; CDR3aa: CASRKSGGTDTQYF; CDR3nt: TGCGCCAGCAGGAAGAGCGGGGGCACAGATACGCAGTATTTT
v_gene: TRBV2; abundance: NA; d_gene: TRBD1; j_gene: TRBJ1-3; CDR3aa: CASSTGTVRAGNTIYF; CDR3nt: TGTGCCAGCAGTACCGGGACAGTGAGAGCTGGAAACACCATATATTTT
v_gene: TRBV9; abundance: few; d_gene: TRBD1; j_gene: TRBJ1-6; CDR3aa: CASSVVDRDSPLHF; CDR3nt: TGTGCCAGCAGCGTAGTGGACAGGGATTCACCCCTCCACTTT
v_gene: TRBV5-6; abundance: few; d_gene: NA; j_gene: TRBJ1-1; CDR3aa: CASSLAGSMNTEAFF; CDR3nt: TGTGCCAGCAGCTTGGCAGGGTCAATGAACACTGAAGCTTTCTTT
v_gene: TRBV6-5; abundance: NA; d_gene: NA; j_gene: TRBJ2-5; CDR3aa: CASSYASSEETQYF; CDR3nt: TGTGCCAGCAGTTACGCTTCTTCGGAGGAGACCCAGTACTTC
v_gene: TRBV9; abundance: NA; d_gene: TRBD1; j_gene: TRBJ2-7; CDR3aa: CASSVASAGGTGEQYF; CDR3nt: TGTGCCAGCAGCGTAGCTTCGGCAGGGGGCACGGGCGAGCAGTACTTC
v_gene: TRBV7-2; abundance: NA; d_gene: NA; j_gene: TRBJ1-5; CDR3aa: CASSFGVVPQHF; CDR3nt: TGTGCCAGCAGCTTCGGGGTCGTGCCCCAGCATTTT
v_gene: TRBV9; abundance: once; d_gene: TRBD1; j_gene: TRBJ2-5; CDR3aa: CASSSGQGGETQYF; CDR3nt: TGTGCCAGCAGCTCGGGACAGGGAGGGGAGACCCAGTACTTC
v_gene: TRBV7-2; abundance: NA; d_gene: NA; j_gene: TRBJ2-3; CDR3aa: CASSSGGRNTDTQYF; CDR3nt: TGTGCCAGCAGCTCAGGGGGGCGTAACACAGATACGCAGTATTTT
v_gene: TRBV7-2; abundance: NA; d_gene: NA; j_gene: TRBJ1-5; CDR3aa: CASSWGGNQPQHF; CDR3nt: TGTGCCAGCAGCTGGGGGGGGAATCAGCCCCAGCATTTT
v_gene: TRBV24-1; abundance: NA; d_gene: NA; j_gene: TRBJ2-1; CDR3aa: CATSDEISYNEQFF; CDR3nt: TGTGCCACCAGTGACGAGATTTCCTACAATGAGCAGTTCTTC
v_gene: TRBV6-2/TRBV6-3; abundance: NA; d_gene: NA; j_gene: TRBJ2-7; CDR3aa: CASSYFGVDVRSYEQYF; CDR3nt: TGTGCCAGCAGTTACTTCGGGGTGGATGTAAGGTCCTACGAGCAGTACTTC
v_gene: TRBV9; abundance: NA; d_gene: TRBD2; j_gene: TRBJ2-2; CDR3aa: CASSARLAGIGELFF; CDR3nt: TGTGCCAGCAGCGCCCGACTAGCGGGGATCGGGGAGCTGTTTTTT
v_gene: TRBV6-2/TRBV6-3; abundance: NA; d_gene: NA; j_gene: TRBJ1-5; CDR3aa: CASSYPKARQEGSNQPQHF; CDR3nt: TGTGCCAGCAGTTACCCAAAGGCGCGGCAGGAGGGGAGCAATCAGCCCCAGCATTTT
v_gene: TRBV5-4; abundance: NA; d_gene: TRBD2; j_gene: TRBJ2-2; CDR3aa: CASSLGGLAGYTGELFF; CDR3nt: TGTGCCAGCAGCTTGGGGGGACTAGCGGGGTACACCGGGGAGCTGTTTTTT
v_gene: TRBV11-2; abundance: NA; d_gene: NA; j_gene: TRBJ1-1; CDR3aa: CASSFNRVAEAFF; CDR3nt: TGTGCCAGCAGCTTCAACAGGGTCGCTGAAGCTTTCTTT
v_gene: TRBV27; abundance: NA; d_gene: TRBD1; j_gene: TRBJ1-2; CDR3aa: CASRTNRDRGLYRYGYTF; CDR3nt: TGTGCCAGCAGAACTAACCGGGACAGGGGGCTATATCGTTATGGCTACACCTTC
v_gene: TRBV28; abundance: NA; d_gene: TRBD1; j_gene: TRBJ1-5; CDR3aa: CASSLWGAGTGGSNQPQHF; CDR3nt: TGTGCCAGCAGTTTATGGGGAGCCGGGACAGGGGGTAGCAATCAGCCCCAGCATTTT
v_gene: TRBV7-2; abundance: few; d_gene: NA; j_gene: TRBJ1-1; CDR3aa: CASSLGRVDTEAFF; CDR3nt: TGTGCCAGCAGCTTAGGGCGGGTGGACACTGAAGCTTTCTTT
v_gene: TRBV7-2; abundance: NA; d_gene: TRBD1; j_gene: TRBJ2-3; CDR3aa: CASSQEGSRTGLNTQYF; CDR3nt: TGTGCCAGCAGCCAAGAAGGATCGCGGACAGGCTTAAATACGCAGTATTTT
v_gene: TRBV7-9; abundance: NA; d_gene: NA; j_gene: TRBJ1-2; CDR3aa: CASSPGQILYGYTF; CDR3nt: TGTGCCAGCAGCCCAGGACAGATCCTCTATGGCTACACCTTC
v_gene: TRBV5-4; abundance: NA; d_gene: NA; j_gene: TRBJ1-1; CDR3aa: CASSPVKAGMNTEAFF; CDR3nt: TGTGCCAGCAGCCCCGTAAAGGCGGGGATGAACACTGAAGCTTTCTTT
v_gene: TRBV7-2; abundance: NA; d_gene: NA; j_gene: TRBJ1-3; CDR3aa: CASSDVGVNAGNTIYF; CDR3nt: TGTGCCAGCAGCGATGTCGGGGTGAACGCTGGAAACACCATATATTTT
v_gene: TRBV27; abundance: NA; d_gene: TRBD1; j_gene: TRBJ1-5; CDR3aa: CASSLLGQINQPQHF; CDR3nt: TGTGCCAGCAGTTTGCTGGGACAGATTAATCAGCCCCAGCATTTT
v_gene: TRBV28; abundance: NA; d_gene: TRBD1; j_gene: TRBJ1-2; CDR3aa: CASSFLDRYYGYTF; CDR3nt: TGTGCCAGCAGTTTTTTGGACAGGTACTATGGCTACACCTTC
v_gene: TRBV7-9; abundance: NA; d_gene: NA; j_gene: TRBJ1-2; CDR3aa: CASSLVQGTNYGYTF; CDR3nt: TGTGCCAGCAGCTTAGTGCAGGGTACTAACTATGGCTACACCTTC
v_gene: TRBV18; abundance: NA; d_gene: TRBD2; j_gene: TRBJ2-7; CDR3aa: CASSPPGRGTYEQYF; CDR3nt: TGTGCCAGCTCACCACCGGGGAGGGGAACCTACGAGCAGTACTTC
v_gene: TRBV4-1; abundance: NA; d_gene: NA; j_gene: TRBJ1-6; CDR3aa: CASSHRTGRSDSPLHF; CDR3nt: TGCGCCAGCAGCCACAGAACAGGGAGATCTGATTCACCCCTCCACTTT
v_gene: TRBV9; abundance: NA; d_gene: NA; j_gene: TRBJ2-3; CDR3aa: CASSVAGDADTQYF; CDR3nt: TGTGCCAGCAGCGTAGCAGGGGACGCAGATACGCAGTATTTT
v_gene: TRBV5-1; abundance: NA; d_gene: NA; j_gene: TRBJ1-4; CDR3aa: CASSWKGANEKLFF; CDR3nt: TGCGCCAGCAGCTGGAAAGGGGCTAATGAAAAACTGTTTTTT
v_gene: TRBV20-1; abundance: few; d_gene: NA; j_gene: TRBJ1-2; CDR3aa: CSATTGNGYTF; CDR3nt: TGCAGTGCCACCACAGGGAATGGCTACACCTTC
v_gene: TRBV28; abundance: once; d_gene: NA; j_gene: TRBJ2-1; CDR3aa: CASSFSALPYNEQFF; CDR3nt: TGTGCCAGCAGTTTTAGCGCCCTGCCCTACAATGAGCAGTTCTTC
v_gene: TRBV5-1; abundance: NA; d_gene: TRBD2; j_gene: TRBJ2-3; CDR3aa: CASSLREVGTDTQYF; CDR3nt: TGCGCCAGCAGCTTGCGGGAGGTCGGCACAGATACGCAGTATTTT
v_gene: TRBV7-2; abundance: few; d_gene: TRBD2; j_gene: TRBJ2-7; CDR3aa: CASSLLAGAPYEQYF; CDR3nt: TGTGCCAGCAGCCTACTAGCGGGGGCCCCATACGAGCAGTACTTC
v_gene: TRBV4-3; abundance: once; d_gene: TRBD1; j_gene: TRBJ2-1; CDR3aa: CASSQDKVTGVRILNEQFF; CDR3nt: TGCGCCAGCAGCCAAGATAAAGTGACAGGGGTACGGATATTAAATGAGCAGTTCTTC
v_gene: TRBV7-2; abundance: NA; d_gene: NA; j_gene: TRBJ2-7; CDR3aa: CASSLGQDKRGQYF; CDR3nt: TGTGCCAGCAGCTTAGGTCAGGATAAAAGGGGGCAGTACTTC
v_gene: TRBV10-3; abundance: NA; d_gene: TRBD2; j_gene: TRBJ2-4; CDR3aa: CAISEEAGGLAKNIQYF; CDR3nt: TGTGCCATCAGTGAGGAAGCGGGGGGCTTAGCCAAAAACATTCAGTACTTC
v_gene: TRBV28; abundance: NA; d_gene: NA; j_gene: TRBJ2-7; CDR3aa: CASSSGLHEQYF; CDR3nt: TGTGCCAGCAGCTCGGGTCTCCACGAGCAGTACTTC
v_gene: TRBV6-5; abundance: NA; d_gene: NA; j_gene: TRBJ2-1; CDR3aa: CASRTNLAPTEQFF; CDR3nt: TGTGCCAGCAGGACAAACCTAGCGCCCACAGAGCAGTTCTTC
v_gene: TRBV7-2; abundance: NA; d_gene: TRBD1; j_gene: TRBJ2-1; CDR3aa: CASSLEGQGFNEQFF; CDR3nt: TGTGCCAGCAGCTTGGAGGGACAGGGTTTCAATGAGCAGTTCTTC
v_gene: TRBV24-1; abundance: few; d_gene: NA; j_gene: TRBJ1-3; CDR3aa: CATSDPDSSGNTIYF; CDR3nt: TGTGCCACCAGTGACCCGGACAGCTCTGGAAACACCATATATTTT
v_gene: TRBV5-1; abundance: once; d_gene: NA; j_gene: TRBJ2-7; CDR3aa: CASSFQGDSYEQYF; CDR3nt: TGCGCCAGCAGCTTCCAGGGTGACTCCTACGAGCAGTACTTC
v_gene: TRBV5-4; abundance: NA; d_gene: NA; j_gene: TRBJ2-1; CDR3aa: CASSLQGGGNEQFF; CDR3nt: TGTGCCAGCAGCTTGCAGGGGGGAGGCAATGAGCAGTTCTTC
v_gene: TRBV19; abundance: NA; d_gene: TRBD1; j_gene: TRBJ1-1; CDR3aa: CASSTRDRVNTEAFF; CDR3nt: TGTGCCAGTAGTACCCGGGACAGGGTGAACACTGAAGCTTTCTTT
v_gene: TRBV29-1; abundance: NA; d_gene: NA; j_gene: TRBJ1-1; CDR3aa: CSVEWGAEAFF; CDR3nt: TGCAGCGTTGAGTGGGGGGCTGAAGCTTTCTTT
v_gene: TRBV21-1; abundance: NA; d_gene: NA; j_gene: TRBJ2-1; CDR3aa: CASSKWRGPYNEQFF; CDR3nt: TGTGCCAGCAGCAAATGGCGGGGGCCCTACAATGAGCAGTTCTTC
v_gene: TRBV7-6; abundance: NA; d_gene: NA; j_gene: TRBJ2-1; CDR3aa: CASTTSAYNEQFF; CDR3nt: TGTGCCAGTACTACAAGCGCTTACAATGAGCAGTTCTTC
v_gene: TRBV7-2; abundance: NA; d_gene: NA; j_gene: TRBJ1-6; CDR3aa: CASSAGLRSYNSPLHF; CDR3nt: TGTGCCAGCAGCGCGGGACTGAGATCATATAATTCACCCCTCCACTTT
v_gene: TRBV18; abundance: NA; d_gene: NA; j_gene: TRBJ1-1; CDR3aa: CASSPVVTAVEAFF; CDR3nt: TGTGCCAGCTCACCGGTGGTGACAGCAGTAGAAGCTTTCTTT
v_gene: TRBV6-2/TRBV6-3; abundance: NA; d_gene: NA; j_gene: TRBJ1-5; CDR3aa: CASSQFIQPQHF; CDR3nt: TGTGCCAGCAGTCAGTTTATTCAGCCCCAGCATTTT
v_gene: TRBV6-6; abundance: NA; d_gene: NA; j_gene: TRBJ1-6; CDR3aa: CASSHQTGPRRYNSPLHF; CDR3nt: TGTGCCAGCAGTCACCAGACGGGCCCAAGGAGGTATAATTCACCCCTCCACTTT
v_gene: TRBV30; abundance: NA; d_gene: TRBD1; j_gene: TRBJ1-1; CDR3aa: CAWSVGSRDRVMRFTEAFF; CDR3nt: TGTGCCTGGAGTGTAGGTTCACGGGACAGGGTAATGCGATTCACTGAAGCTTTCTTT
v_gene: TRBV29-1; abundance: NA; d_gene: TRBD1; j_gene: TRBJ2-7; CDR3aa: CSVGQGRGRSSYEQYF; CDR3nt: TGCAGCGTTGGACAGGGGAGAGGTAGGAGCTCCTACGAGCAGTACTTC
v_gene: TRBV19; abundance: NA; d_gene: NA; j_gene: TRBJ2-2; CDR3aa: CASSLRGGTGELFF; CDR3nt: TGTGCCAGTTCCTTAAGAGGGGGAACCGGGGAGCTGTTTTTT
v_gene: TRBV10-2; abundance: NA; d_gene: NA; j_gene: TRBJ1-2; CDR3aa: CASSELNYGYTF; CDR3nt: TGCGCCAGCAGTGAGCTTAACTATGGCTACACCTTC
v_gene: TRBV11-2; abundance: NA; d_gene: TRBD1; j_gene: TRBJ2-7; CDR3aa: CASSALRGQGAMPSYEQYF; CDR3nt: TGTGCCAGCAGCGCGCTTCGGGGACAGGGGGCCATGCCCTCCTACGAGCAGTACTTC
v_gene: TRBV2; abundance: few; d_gene: TRBD2; j_gene: TRBJ2-2; CDR3aa: CASRAGVATGELFF; CDR3nt: TGTGCCAGCAGGGCGGGGGTCGCCACCGGGGAGCTGTTTTTT
v_gene: TRBV20-1; abundance: NA; d_gene: TRBD2; j_gene: TRBJ2-7; CDR3aa: CSASGGGASEQYF; CDR3nt: TGCAGTGCTAGTGGCGGGGGGGCCAGCGAGCAGTACTTC
v_gene: TRBV30; abundance: few; d_gene: NA; j_gene: TRBJ1-6; CDR3aa: CAWRLTGRGSLHF; CDR3nt: TGTGCCTGGAGACTTACTGGCCGAGGCTCCCTCCACTTT
v_gene: TRBV10-1; abundance: NA; d_gene: NA; j_gene: TRBJ1-5; CDR3aa: CASSEGGTVGGQPQHF; CDR3nt: TGCGCCAGCAGTGAAGGAGGTACAGTCGGCGGTCAGCCCCAGCATTTT